The sequence of this TCR beta chain was determined in a study of T cells expressing NK-cell markers. TCR beta cDNA was made by 5'RACE template switching with UMIs. Reanalyzing the 5' RACE reads, TCRdb keeps one entry per CDR3 protein, without DNA. The sample holds roughly 420,000 distinct CDR3 sequences. The CDR3 is 14 amino acids. This clonotype was sampled from a woman between 18 and 70 years old in good health. The sample consisted of blood T cells: a sorted CD56 or NKG2C T cell subset, CD4+ or CD8+ T cells, or bulk PBMC T cells (not recorded which). The chain has TRBV12-3 or TRBV12-4 and TRBJ2-7; there is no DNA to check the TCRdb D call of TRBD2. The CDR3 protein is CASTHSGTRYEQYF.